Given below is one T cell receptor beta chain in context. The authors' processing: Amplification with reference gene primers provided the estimates of nucleated cell counts. Profiled with immunoSEQ multiplex PCR; TCRdb holds only in-frame clones, not every one. V and J calls plus clone size are reproduced from that table; the DNA served to infer D and trimming. There are about 90,000 clones in the sample; roughly nine tenths occur only once, and about 1.8% lies in the top ten. V shed 0 bases and J shed 1 base, with 9 bases lying between them. Germline CDR1 is LNHDA and CDR2 is SQIVND (reference sequence). The length of the CDR3 is 15 residues. The data originate from a study of blood T cell repertoires in COVID-19. Looking at the study overall: Spain, Italy and the United States supplied samples that represented acute and convalescent COVID-19. In each case, the material was cDNA or gDNA derived from T cells, B-cell-depleted T cells, or PBMCs.

The chain recombines TRBV19 with TRBJ1-2, with TRBD1 as a possible D gene (6 bases). Sequencing used peripheral blood. The clonotype originates from a human donor with active COVID-19. The donor label of this sample is uncertain. This CDR3 is CASSIETGLNYGYTF. As DNA, the CDR3 is TGTGCCAGTAGTATAGAGACAGGCCTTAACTATGGCTACACCTTC.